This TCR beta chain was sequenced during a study of cytomegalovirus exposure and HLA in healthy donors. Whole-study context: It was reported in a later analysis that the 100 to 150 validation repertoires used the same platform as the approximately 650 first-cohort repertoires. Study observations and caveats: Whilst most TCR sequences proved rare, a subset of public TCRs occurred across many donors. The study designated roughly 150 TCR beta chains cytomegalovirus-associated.

The CDR3 has 14 amino acids. The germline V gene encodes CDR1 GTSNPN and CDR2 SVGIG (reference sequence). Trimming pared 0 bases from V and 7 bases from J, leaving 13 bases between. The data were produced by immunoSEQ multiplex PCR, yet TCRdb's version contains in-frame clones alone and is incomplete. The data show about 120,000 clones, with about 83% seen just once and 2% to 2.5% held by the top ten. Comment on this clone: Its antigen remains unknown.

The sequenced material came from PBMCs. The chain employs TRBV30 and TRBJ2-1, with TRBD2 as a possible D gene (7 bases). The sequence derives from a woman aged 30 to 39 in good health and CMV-seronegative. The CDR3 protein is CAWSVKGGGNEQFF. The CDR3 coding sequence is TGTGCCTGGAGTGTAAAGGGGGGGGGTAATGAGCAGTTCTTC.